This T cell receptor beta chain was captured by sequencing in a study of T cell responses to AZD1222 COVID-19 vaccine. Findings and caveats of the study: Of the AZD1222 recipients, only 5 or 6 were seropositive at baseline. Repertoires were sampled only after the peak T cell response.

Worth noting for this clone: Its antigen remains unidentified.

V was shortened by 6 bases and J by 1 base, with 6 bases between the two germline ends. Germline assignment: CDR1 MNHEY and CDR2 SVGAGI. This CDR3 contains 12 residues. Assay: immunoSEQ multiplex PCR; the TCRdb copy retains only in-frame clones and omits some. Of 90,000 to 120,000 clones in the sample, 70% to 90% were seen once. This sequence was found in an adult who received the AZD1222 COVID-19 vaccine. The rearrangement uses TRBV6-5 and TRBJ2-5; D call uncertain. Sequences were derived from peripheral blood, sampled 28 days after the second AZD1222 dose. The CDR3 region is CASSWVQETQYF. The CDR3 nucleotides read TGTGCCAGCAGCTGGGTCCAAGAGACCCAGTACTTC.